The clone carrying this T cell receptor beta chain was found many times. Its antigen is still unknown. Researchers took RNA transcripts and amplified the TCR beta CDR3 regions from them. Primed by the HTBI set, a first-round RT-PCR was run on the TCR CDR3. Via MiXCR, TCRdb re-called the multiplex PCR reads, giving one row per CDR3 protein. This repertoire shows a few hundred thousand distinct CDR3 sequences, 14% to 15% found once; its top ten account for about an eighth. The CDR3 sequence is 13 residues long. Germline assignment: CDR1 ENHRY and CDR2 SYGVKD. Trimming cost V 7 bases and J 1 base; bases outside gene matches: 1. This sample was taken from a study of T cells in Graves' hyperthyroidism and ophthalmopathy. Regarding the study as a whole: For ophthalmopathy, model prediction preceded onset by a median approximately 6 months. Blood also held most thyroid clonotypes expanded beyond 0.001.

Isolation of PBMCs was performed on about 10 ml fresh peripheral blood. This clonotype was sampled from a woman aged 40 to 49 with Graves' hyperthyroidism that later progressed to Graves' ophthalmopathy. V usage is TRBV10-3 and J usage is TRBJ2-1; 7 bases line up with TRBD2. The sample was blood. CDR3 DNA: TGTGCCATCAACGGGGGGTCCTACAATGAGCAGTTCTTC. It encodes CAINGGSYNEQFF.